This paragraph covers one TCR beta chain sequence. This entry is derived from a study of shared clonotypes between healthy human individuals. Looked up from germline, CDR1 is SGHRS and CDR2 is YFSETQ. Trimming stripped 4 bases from V and 2 bases from J, with 13 bases between. This CDR3 is built from 15 residues. Source study methods: Junction-only sequences without quality scores came from ImmunoSEQ, so filtering differed. TCRdb's table, derived via immunoSEQ multiplex PCR, lists solely in-frame clones and lacks some. V and J calls and clone size are given by that table; D and trimming were obtained from the DNA. This table has about 2.4 million clones, roughly 93% appearing once.

The chain links TRBV5-1 to TRBJ2-1; the D gene could be TRBD1 or TRBD2 (5 bases each). The sequence was obtained from a young man in good health. Some clones in this sample may be carry-over from other donors' samples. Sequencing was performed on naive CD4+ T cells from PBMCs. Subset indicated: CD45RA+ positively selected. The CDR3 reads CASSPTAAAYNEQFF. The CDR3 nucleotides read TGCGCCAGCAGCCCGACAGCGGCCGCCTACAATGAGCAGTTCTTC.